This T cell receptor beta chain came from a study of T cell repertoires in cytomegalovirus infection (dated by TCRdb to the late 2010s). For the wider study: Recently identified HLA-C-restricted CMV epitopes, whose presentation resists viral immunomodulation, were targeted by peptide stimulations together with well-studied HLA-B-restricted epitopes. Because public TCR beta signatures pointed to carriage of CMV infection together with the matching HLA type, the HLA type of each donor mattered for the analysis. What the research found in general, with its limitations: Cumulative frequency of public TCR beta family members discriminated carriers of CMV infection plus the relevant HLA type in this cohort and an independent roughly 330-donor cohort. The ex vivo response was dominated by HLA-C-restricted CMV-specific TCR beta clonotypes, and the single most frequent clonotype in two of eight donors was supplied by these HLA-C-restricted clonotypes.

Sequencing was performed on an Illumina HiSeq 1500. The public sequencing data were trimmed at Q25 with fastp and processed into clonotypes with MiXCR by TCRdb, which kept only in-frame beta chains. Each record represents a unique CDR3 protein, reported with the most common genes and DNA among its rows. The sample data list approximately 390,000 distinct CDR3 sequences, and about 32% of these were observed just once. 13% of the sample comes from the top ten. As regards this clonotype: What antigen it recognizes has not been identified. The record has no base qualities; no much larger clone is one base away.

Explained via the paper, the treatment or condition label denotes: in vitro stimulation with specific CMV peptide epitopes to enrich CMV-specific T cells. Sequencing was performed on cultured PBMCs, taken from culture after CMV antigen stimulation. This TCR came from a human donor in good health (CMV status not recorded). Some clones in this sample may be carry-over from other donors' samples.

The CDR3 region: CASSPLAGGAEEQYV. The DNA sequence is given as TGTGCCAGCTCACCACTAGCGGGAGGGGCTGAGGAGCAGTACGTC. Recombination linked TRBV18 to TRBJ2-7; TRBD2 fits 11 bases in the junction. V is trimmed back by 1 base and J by 7 bases, and the junction contains 6 bases that no gene match accounts for. The CDR3 measures 15 amino acids from cysteine to valine. The entry retains the CDR3 DNA only, 45 bases that are in frame from base 1. CDR1 KGHSH and CDR2 LQKENI were looked up in the germline V gene.